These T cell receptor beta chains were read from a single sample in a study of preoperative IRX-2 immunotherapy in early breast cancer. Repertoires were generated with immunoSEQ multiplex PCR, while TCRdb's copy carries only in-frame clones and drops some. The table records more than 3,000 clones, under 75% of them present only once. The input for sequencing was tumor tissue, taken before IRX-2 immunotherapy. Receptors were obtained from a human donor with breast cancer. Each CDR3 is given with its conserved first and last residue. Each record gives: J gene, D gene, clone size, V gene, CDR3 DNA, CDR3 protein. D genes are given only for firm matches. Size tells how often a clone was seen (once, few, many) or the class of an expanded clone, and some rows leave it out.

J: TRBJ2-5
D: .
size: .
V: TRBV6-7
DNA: TGTGCCAGCAGTACTGGCTATGAGGAGACCCAGTACTTC
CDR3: CASSTGYEETQYF

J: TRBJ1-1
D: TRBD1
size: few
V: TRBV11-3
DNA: TGTGCCAGCAGCCGGACAGGATCGGTGTACACTGAAGCTTTCTTT
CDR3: CASSRTGSVYTEAFF

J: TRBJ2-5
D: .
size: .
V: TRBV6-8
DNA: TGTGCCAGCAGCCCGGGACAATTGATAGAGACCCAGTACTTC
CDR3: CASSPGQLIETQYF

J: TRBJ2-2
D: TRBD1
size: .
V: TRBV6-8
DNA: TGTGCCAGCAGTTACGGACAGGCGAACACCGGGGAGCTGTTTTTT
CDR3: CASSYGQANTGELFF

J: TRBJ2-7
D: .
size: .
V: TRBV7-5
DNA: TGTGCCAGCAGCGCTTCGGGGGAGGCATACGAGCAGTACTTC
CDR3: CASSASGEAYEQYF

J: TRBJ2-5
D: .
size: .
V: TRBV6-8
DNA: TGTGCCAGCAGCCAACAGGGCGGGGGGACCCAGTACTTC
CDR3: CASSQQGGGTQYF

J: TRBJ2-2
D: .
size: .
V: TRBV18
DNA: TGTGCCAGCTCACCAGTCACCGGGGAGCTGTTTTTT
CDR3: CASSPVTGELFF

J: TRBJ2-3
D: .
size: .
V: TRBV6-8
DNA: TGTGCCAGCAGACCTACCTGGATCCATGGCACAGATACGCAGTATTTT
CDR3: CASRPTWIHGTDTQYF

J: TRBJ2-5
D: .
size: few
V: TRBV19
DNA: TGTGCCAGTAGTATAGGCCTCCCCCATCATCGGTACCAAGAGACCCAGTACTTC
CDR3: CASSIGLPHHRYQETQYF

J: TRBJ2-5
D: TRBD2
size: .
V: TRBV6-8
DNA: TGTGCCATCACCGGGACTATCGGCGAGGTGGGGGAGACCCAGTACTTC
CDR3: CAITGTIGEVGETQYF

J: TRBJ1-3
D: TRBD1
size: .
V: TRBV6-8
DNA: TGTGCCAGCAGATTCCGGGACAGGGCTTCAGACTCTGGAAACACCATATATTTT
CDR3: CASRFRDRASDSGNTIYF

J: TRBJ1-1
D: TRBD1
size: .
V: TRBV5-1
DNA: TGCGCCAGCAGCTTGAAACAGGGGTTGAACACTGAAGCTTTCTTT
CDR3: CASSLKQGLNTEAFF

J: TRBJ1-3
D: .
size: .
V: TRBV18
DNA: TGTGCCAGCTCACGGGGCCATCAATCCTCTGGAAACACCATATATTTT
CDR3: CASSRGHQSSGNTIYF

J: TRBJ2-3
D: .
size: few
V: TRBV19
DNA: TGTGCCAGTACCGCCGGAGGGACAGATACGCAGTATTTT
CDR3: CASTAGGTDTQYF

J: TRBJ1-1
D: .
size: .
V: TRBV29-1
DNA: TGCAGCGCCCACATCGTGGGCACTGAAGCTTTCTTT
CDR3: CSAHIVGTEAFF

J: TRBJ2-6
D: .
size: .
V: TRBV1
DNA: TGCGCCAGCAGCCAAGACCAGCTACCTGGGGCCAACGTCCTGACTTTC
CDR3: CASSQDQLPGANVLTF

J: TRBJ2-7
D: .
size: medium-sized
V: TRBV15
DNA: TGTGCCACCAGCAGAGCCTCCGGGTCGGGGGACGAGCAGTACTTC
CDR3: CATSRASGSGDEQYF

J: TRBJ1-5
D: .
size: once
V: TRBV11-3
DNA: TGTGCCAGCAGCGCCGTTGGAGGCAATCAGCCCCAGCATTTT
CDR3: CASSAVGGNQPQHF

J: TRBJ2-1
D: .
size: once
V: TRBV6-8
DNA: TGTGCCATCAGCGGAGCCGCCTACAATGAGCAGTTCTTC
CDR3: CAISGAAYNEQFF

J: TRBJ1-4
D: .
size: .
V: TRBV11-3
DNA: TGTGCCAGCAGCTTACTGGAGTCCAGGGTACGGGAAAAACTGTTTTTT
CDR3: CASSLLESRVREKLFF

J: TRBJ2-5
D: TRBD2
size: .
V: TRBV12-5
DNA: TGTGCTAGTGGTTTGATACTAGCGGGGGTGGGAGAGACCCAGTACTTC
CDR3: CASGLILAGVGETQYF

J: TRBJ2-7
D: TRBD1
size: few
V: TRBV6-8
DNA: TGTGCCAGCAGTTCACAGGGGGCTTATGTGTACTTC
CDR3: CASSSQGAYVYF

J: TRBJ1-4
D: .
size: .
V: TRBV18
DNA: TGTGCCAGCTCGCCCCAGTGGAATGAAAAACTGTTTTTT
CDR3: CASSPQWNEKLFF

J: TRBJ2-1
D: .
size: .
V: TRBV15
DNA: TGTGCCACCAGCAGGAGGGTAGAGTGGGGCGCCTACAATGAGCAGTTCTTC
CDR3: CATSRRVEWGAYNEQFF

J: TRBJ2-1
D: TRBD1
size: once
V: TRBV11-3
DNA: TGTGCCAGCAGCAAGGACAGGTTCTCCTACAATGAGCAGTTCTTC
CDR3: CASSKDRFSYNEQFF

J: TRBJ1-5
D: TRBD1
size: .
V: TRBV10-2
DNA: TGCGCCAGCACCCGCCGACAGGGGGCGAGCAATCAGCCCCAGCATTTT
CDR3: CASTRRQGASNQPQHF

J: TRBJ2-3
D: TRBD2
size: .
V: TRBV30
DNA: TGTGCCTGGAGTACAGGACTAGCGGGAGAAACAGATACGCAGTATTTT
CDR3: CAWSTGLAGETDTQYF

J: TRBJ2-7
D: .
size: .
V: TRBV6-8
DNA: TGTGCCAGCAGTGCCCGCCTAGGAACCTACGAGCAGTACTTC
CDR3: CASSARLGTYEQYF

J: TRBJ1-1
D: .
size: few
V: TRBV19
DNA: TGTGCCAGTAGGGCGACAGCGAAGAACACTGAAGCTTTCTTT
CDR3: CASRATAKNTEAFF

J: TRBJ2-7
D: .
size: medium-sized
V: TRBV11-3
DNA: TGTGCCAGCAGCTTATACGGGGGCCAACTGTACGAGCAGTACTTC
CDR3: CASSLYGGQLYEQYF